This T cell receptor (beta chain) emerged from a study of OX40 agonist ivuxolimab in advanced cancers. Study-level background: The study treated patients with ivuxolimab, an agonistic anti-OX40 (CD134) antibody. Three patients, one with hepatocellular carcinoma and two with cutaneous melanoma, achieved partial responses.

Repertoires were generated with immunoSEQ multiplex PCR, while TCRdb's copy carries only in-frame clones and drops some. Of fewer than 65,000 clones in the sample, 85% to 95% were seen once. The CDR3 has 16 amino acids. The junction had 15 bases not matched to a gene; V was cut back by 8 bases and J by 4 bases. The germline V gene encodes CDR1 MNHEY and CDR2 SMNVEV (reference sequence). Here the sequenced sample was CD4+ or CD8+ T cells sorted from blood, taken in a trial of the OX40 agonist ivuxolimab. The chain is built from TRBV27 and TRBJ2-7, with TRBD2 matching over 9 bases. This TCR was sampled from an adult with an advanced solid tumor such as melanoma, head and neck, liver or kidney cancer. The CDR3 nucleotides read TGTGCCAGCGCCCTCTACGGGGCTAGCGGGGTTTACGAGCAGTACTTC. It is translated as CASALYGASGVYEQYF.